The T cell receptor (beta chain) under discussion was sequenced for a study of blood T cell repertoires in COVID-19. Profiling relied on immunoSEQ multiplex PCR, and the TCRdb table lists in-frame clones only, not all of them. The profile covers 350,000 or so clones, with approximately 89% appearing a single time and 8.5% to 12% taken by the ten largest. The CDR3 contains 16 residues. Unmatched junction bases numbered 8, after V lost 0 bases and J lost 6 bases. CDR1 and CDR2 from the germline V gene are SGDLS and YYNGEE. The TCR sequence derives from a woman aged 30 to 39 with COVID-19, enrolled during active disease. V gene TRBV9 combines with J gene TRBJ2-1; 8 nucleotides align to TRBD2. The specimen was peripheral blood. The CDR3 spells CASSVGPSGLTNEQFF. CDR3 in DNA: TGTGCCAGCAGCGTAGGCCCTAGCGGGCTGACCAATGAGCAGTTCTTC.